The 18 T cell receptor beta chains listed next were all sequenced from one sample in a study of blood T cell repertoires in COVID-19. The assay was immunoSEQ multiplex PCR, and TCRdb's table has in-frame clones only and misses some. This sample has about 24,000 clones, with about 83% found just once. Material for sequencing was peripheral blood. Source of these receptors: a human donor with active COVID-19. The donor label of this sample is uncertain.

This sequence joins TRBV6-5 and TRBJ1-1; TRBD1 agrees at 11 bases. Germline V gene data show CDR1 as MNHEY and CDR2 as SVGAGI. The junction had 5 bases not matched to a gene; V was cut back by 5 bases and J by 3 bases. The CDR3 is 15 amino acids. The CDR3 DNA is TGTGCCAGCAGTCCAGGACAGGGGGCCCACACTGAAGCTTTCTTT. Its protein is CASSPGQGAHTEAFF.

The chain is built from TRBV6-4 and TRBJ1-4; TRBD1 might be the D (5 bases). V shed 2 bases and J shed 5 bases, with 18 bases lying between them. This CDR3 has 17 residues. CDR1 and CDR2 (germline): MRHNA, SNTAGT. The chain's CDR3 is CASSDRGGGLKNEKLFF. For the CDR3, the DNA is TGTGCCAGCAGTGACCGCGGGGGGGGGTTGAAGAATGAAAAACTGTTTTTT.

Comment on this clone: A read error may account for a junction end that differs from germline. This chain uses TRBV7-7 with TRBJ2-5; no definite D call. Germline V gene lookup returns CDR1 SSHAT and CDR2 FNYEAQ (reference sequence). The CDR3 is 18 residues long. CDR3 protein: CASSLERLGGPDQETQYF. For the CDR3, the DNA is TGTGCTAGCAGCTTAGAGCGCTTAGGCGGTCCTGACCAAGAGACCCAGTACTTC.

The rearrangement links TRBV28 to TRBJ2-2; the match to TRBD1 covers 7 bases. Looked up from germline, CDR1 is MDHEN and CDR2 is SYDVKM. CDR3 length equals 12 residues. V shed 8 bases, J shed 6 bases, and the junction held 3 bases outside the gene matches. This CDR3 reads CASGTGAGELFF. As DNA, the CDR3 is TGTGCCAGCGGCACAGGGGCCGGGGAGCTGTTTTTT.

The rearrangement uses TRBV28 and TRBJ2-1; 10 bases are shared with TRBD2. The CDR3 is made up of 16 amino acids. Losses at the gene ends were 6 bases for V and 5 bases for J; bases not matched to a gene: 10. Germline V CDR1 and CDR2: MDHEN, SYDVKM. The CDR3 protein is CASSAPPAGGDNEQFF. CDR3 bases: TGTGCCAGCAGCGCACCCCCAGCGGGAGGGGACAATGAGCAGTTCTTC.

This clone has more than one count but fewer than ten. CDR3 residues: CASARGYGANVLTF. CDR3 coding DNA: TGTGCCAGCGCACGGGGGTATGGGGCCAACGTCCTGACTTTC. V is TRBV5-4 and J is TRBJ2-6; possibly TRBD2 for D (6 bases). CDR3 length: 14 residues. Trimming stripped 7 bases from V and 3 bases from J, with 11 bases between. Germline V lookup: CDR1 SGHNT, CDR2 YYREEE (reference sequence).

This clone has only a few counts. This chain links TRBV5-1 with TRBJ2-1; 11 nucleotides match TRBD2. The CDR3 spans 19 residues. Unmatched junction bases numbered 12, after V lost 4 bases and J lost 0 bases. CDR1 and CDR2 (germline): SGHRS, YFSETQ. This CDR3 reads CASSHGAYSGGASYNEQFF. The CDR3 coding sequence is TGCGCCAGCAGCCATGGGGCCTATAGCGGGGGGGCCTCCTACAATGAGCAGTTCTTC.

The chain recombines TRBV9 with TRBJ2-3; 12 bases agree with TRBD2. Germline CDR1 is SGDLS and CDR2 is YYNGEE. The V segment lost 4 bases and the J segment 4 bases; nucleotides outside the gene matches: 4. The length of the CDR3 is 15 residues. The CDR3 DNA is TGTGCCAGCAGCCTAGCGGGGGGGCCCCCAGATACGCAGTATTTT. Protein product: CASSLAGGPPDTQYF.

This clone was observed a handful of times. The rearrangement joins TRBV19 to TRBJ1-5; D is possibly TRBD1 (6 bases). Trimming shortened V by 3 bases and J by 5 bases, and 17 bases separated the two germline ends. The CDR3 extends over 16 amino acids. Germline V gene data show CDR1 as LNHDA and CDR2 as SQIVND (reference sequence). CDR3 in DNA: TGTGCCAGTAGTATCAGGGGACAACTTGAGGATCAGCCCCAGCATTTT. Encoded protein: CASSIRGQLEDQPQHF.

The DNA for the CDR3 is TGTGCCAGCAGCTTAATAGCTCATGAAAAACTGTTTTTT. It is translated as CASSLIAHEKLFF. The chain is built from TRBV7-8 and TRBJ1-4; D remains unclear. V was trimmed by 2 bases and J by 6 bases, leaving 7 bases between them. This CDR3 spans 13 amino acids. Germline V gives CDR1 SGHVS, CDR2 FQNEAQ.

V usage is TRBV7-9 and J usage is TRBJ1-2; D is ambiguous. The length of the CDR3 is 11 residues. CDR1 is SEHNR, CDR2 FQNEAQ, per germline (reference sequence). V lost 3 bases and J lost 7, with 6 bases in between. The CDR3 nucleotides are TGTGCCAGCAGCTTCGGCGGTGGCTACACCTTC. Encoded protein: CASSFGGGYTF.

The DNA for the CDR3 is TGCAGCGTTGAATTAGCGGGAGAAGGGGAGACCCAGTACTTC. Translated, it gives CSVELAGEGETQYF. The rearrangement joins TRBV29-1 to TRBJ2-5, with TRBD2 identical over 9 bases. With V trimmed by 2 bases and J by 5 bases, 6 bases remained unmatched. CDR3 length: 14 residues. In germline, CDR1 is SQVTM, CDR2 ANQGSEA.

The table lists this clone with a few counts. V is TRBV4-2 and J is TRBJ2-7; D possibly corresponds to TRBD1 (6 bases). Trimming cost V 1 base and J 2 bases, with 12 bases left between them. The CDR3 runs to 15 residues. Germline assignment: CDR1 LGHNA and CDR2 YNFKEQ. The CDR3 nucleotides read TGTGCCAGCAGCCAAGTACAGGGATCGACCTACGAGCAGTACTTC. Translated, it gives CASSQVQGSTYEQYF.

The chain uses TRBV13 and TRBJ2-7, with 8 bases aligning to TRBD2. V lost 5 bases, J lost 5 bases, and 8 bases stayed unmatched. Per the germline V gene, CDR1 is PRHDT and CDR2 is FYEKMQ (reference sequence). The CDR3 extends over 14 amino acids. This chain's CDR3 is CASSPRTSRNEQYF. The CDR3 coding sequence is TGTGCCAGCAGCCCTAGGACTAGCCGTAACGAGCAGTACTTC.

This clone came up once. The chain links TRBV19 to TRBJ2-1; 8 nucleotides agree with TRBD2. Per germline, CDR1 LNHDA and CDR2 SQIVND (reference sequence). Trimming took 4 bases from V and 4 from J; bases not matched to a gene: 6. The CDR3 runs 15 residues. CDR3 sequence (DNA): TGTGCCAGTAGTAGTTGGACTAGCCCTTACAATGAGCAGTTCTTC. Residues: CASSSWTSPYNEQFF.

The gene calls are TRBV5-5 and TRBJ2-3, with a weak D call TRBD1 (6 bases). V was clipped by 4 bases and J by 0 bases, with 15 bases between them. This CDR3 spans 16 amino acids. Looked up from germline, CDR1 is SGHKS and CDR2 is YYEKEE (reference sequence). The CDR3 region is CASSTWTDPSTDTQYF. CDR3 DNA: TGTGCCAGCAGCACCTGGACAGACCCTAGCACAGATACGCAGTATTTT.

This chain joins TRBV7-2 and TRBJ2-5; D is ambiguous. Germline V gives CDR1 SGHTA, CDR2 FQGNSA. This CDR3 spans 14 amino acids. Trimming took off 4 bases at V and 0 bases at J, with 9 bases between the two ends. DNA of the CDR3: TGTGCCAGCAGCTCAGCTAGTCACCAAGAGACCCAGTACTTC. As protein: CASSSASHQETQYF.

The CDR3 is CASSIDRPPYEAFF. The CDR3 DNA reads TGTGCCAGTAGTATCGACAGGCCACCCTACGAGGCTTTCTTT. The V gene is TRBV19, the J gene TRBJ1-1; D is possibly TRBD1 (6 bases). CDR1 is LNHDA, CDR2 SQIVND, per germline (reference sequence). The ends were cut back, 3 bases at V and 11 bases at J, with 19 bases in the middle. The CDR3 spans 14 residues.